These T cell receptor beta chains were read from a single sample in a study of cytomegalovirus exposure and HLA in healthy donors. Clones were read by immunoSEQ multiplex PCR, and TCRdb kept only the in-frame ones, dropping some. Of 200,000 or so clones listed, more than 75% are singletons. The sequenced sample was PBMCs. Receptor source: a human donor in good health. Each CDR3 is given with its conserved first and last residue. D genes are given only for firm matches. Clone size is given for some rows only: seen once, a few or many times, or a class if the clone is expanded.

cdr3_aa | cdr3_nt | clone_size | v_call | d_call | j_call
CASSDPGIGISSTDTQYF | TGCGCCAGCAGTGATCCTGGGATCGGGATCTCTAGCACAGATACGCAGTATTTT | . | TRBV10-2 | . | TRBJ2-3
CASSSTSGRGYEQYF | TGTGCCAGCAGCTCGACTAGCGGGAGAGGTTACGAGCAGTACTTC | few | TRBV7-9 | TRBD2 | TRBJ2-7
CASSPPGYEQYF | TGTGCCAGCAGTCCCCCCGGCTACGAGCAGTACTTC | . | TRBV28 | . | TRBJ2-7
CASSAGVNTEAFF | TGTGCCAGCAGCGCCGGGGTGAACACTGAAGCTTTCTTT | few | TRBV7-9 | . | TRBJ1-1
CSVEVQSTDTQYF | TGCAGCGTTGAAGTCCAGAGCACAGATACGCAGTATTTT | . | TRBV29-1 | . | TRBJ2-3
CASSYSRTADSPLHF | TGTGCCAGCAGTTACTCTCGGACAGCCGATTCACCCCTCCACTTT | . | TRBV6-5 | . | TRBJ1-6
CASSLSRVAAYEQYF | TGTGCCAGCAGTTTAAGCAGGGTCGCCGCCTACGAGCAGTACTTC | . | TRBV28 | . | TRBJ2-7
CAISASDTPAYEQYF | TGTGCCATCAGTGCGTCCGACACTCCCGCCTACGAGCAGTACTTC | . | TRBV10-3 | . | TRBJ2-7
CASSSGRVASGRTEQFF | TGTGCCAGTAGTAGTGGTCGCGTGGCTAGCGGGAGGACTGAGCAGTTCTTC | . | TRBV19 | TRBD2 | TRBJ2-1
CASSPAQGTDEQYF | TGTGCCAGTAGTCCCGCGCAGGGGACCGACGAGCAGTACTTC | once | TRBV19 | . | TRBJ2-7
CASSQEPGLATGELFF | TGTGCCAGCAGCCAAGAGCCGGGACTAGCGACCGGGGAGCTGTTTTTT | . | TRBV4-2 | TRBD2 | TRBJ2-2
CASSLTGVNTKNIQYF | TGTGCCAGCAGCCTCACAGGGGTGAACACCAAAAACATTCAGTACTTC | . | TRBV5-4 | TRBD1 | TRBJ2-4
CASSQVAAGGLAEAFF | TGCGCCAGCAGCCAAGTCGCTGCAGGGGGCTTGGCTGAAGCTTTCTTT | . | TRBV4-3 | TRBD1 | TRBJ1-1
CASSINPPQGSYEQYF | TGTGCCAGCAGCATCAACCCTCCTCAGGGTTCCTACGAGCAGTACTTC | once | TRBV7-6 | . | TRBJ2-7
CASSSGTANYGYTF | TGTGCCAGCTCATCAGGGACAGCTAACTATGGCTACACCTTC | few | TRBV18 | TRBD1 | TRBJ1-2
CASSLGLAGGAYEQYF | TGTGCCAGCAGCTTGGGACTAGCGGGAGGGGCCTACGAGCAGTACTTC | . | TRBV7-9 | TRBD2 | TRBJ2-7
CASSLGQGGQPQHF | TGTGCCAGCAGTCTCGGACAGGGTGGGCAGCCCCAGCATTTT | few | TRBV6-6 | TRBD1 | TRBJ1-5
CASSQVFVSSEVGAFF | TGCGCCAGCAGCCAAGTTTTCGTCAGCTCCGAGGTTGGAGCTTTCTTT | . | TRBV4-1 | . | TRBJ1-1
CSVPTGGSSGEQYF | TGCAGCGTACCTACGGGGGGCTCGTCCGGCGAGCAGTACTTC | . | TRBV29-1 | . | TRBJ2-7
CASSERQGGDF | TGTGCCAGCAGTGAACGACAGGGAGGAGACTTC | . | TRBV6-1 | TRBD1 | TRBJ1-2